Sequencing of this TCR beta chain was carried out in a study of OX40 agonist ivuxolimab in advanced cancers. Overall study results and limits: With doses of 0.1-3.0 mg/kg, partial responders showed among the lowest clonal expansion.

Assay: immunoSEQ multiplex PCR; the TCRdb copy retains only in-frame clones and omits some. The data hold some 44,000 clones, with around 91% observed a single time. For this clone: Its antigen remains unknown.

The V gene lost 6 bases and the J gene lost 1 base, with 7 bases spanning the gap. The CDR3 extends over 12 amino acids. CDR1 SEHNR and CDR2 FQNEAQ come from the germline V gene (reference sequence). The chain combines TRBV7-9 with TRBJ2-7, with D perhaps matching TRBD1 (5 bases). The source of this sequence is an adult with an advanced solid tumor such as melanoma, head and neck, liver or kidney cancer. This specimen consisted of CD4+ or CD8+ T cells sorted from blood, obtained in a trial of the OX40 agonist ivuxolimab. The CDR3 spells CASRSGSYEQYF. The CDR3 coding sequence is TGTGCCAGCAGGTCAGGGTCCTACGAGCAGTACTTC. The full variable domain, its missing parts supplied by reference TRBV7-9 and TRBJ2-7, is DTGVSQNPRHKITKRGQNVTFRCDPISEHNRLYWYRQTLGQGPEFLTYFQNEAQLEKSRLLSDRFSAERPKGSFSTLEIQRTEQGDSAMYLCASRSGSYEQYFGPGTRLTVT.